This entry features one T cell receptor (beta chain) sequence. V was pared by 3 bases and J by 12 bases, with 12 bases between. This CDR3 contains 12 residues. Germline CDR1 is SGHTA and CDR2 is FQGNSA. This entry comes from a study of response to subunit inactivated influenza vaccine. TCRdb re-derived calls from the RT-PCR reads in MiXCR, one entry per CDR3 protein. The profile covers over 150,000 distinct CDR3 sequences, with around a tenth appearing a single time and 11% taken by the ten largest. The clonotype comes from a man in his fifties or sixties who received an inactivated influenza vaccine. The V call is TRBV7-2, the J call TRBJ2-1, with D perhaps matching TRBD1 (6 bases). Sequencing used non-naive T cells sorted from PBMCs, obtained on the day of vaccination. The CDR3 spells CASSFLGTRQFF. CDR3 sequence (DNA): TGTGCCAGCAGCTTCCTCGGGACACGGCAGTTCTTC.